A selection of T cell receptor beta chains follows, all from one sample in a study of neurological immune-mediated disorders. Via MiXCR, TCRdb re-called the 5' RACE reads, giving one row per CDR3 protein. The sample has approximately 40,000 distinct CDR3 sequences; under 13% are singletons. The source material was PBMCs. The receptors here all came from a woman in her twenties or thirties with HTLV-1-associated myelopathy (HAM/TSP). Both conserved end residues are part of each CDR3. The order of the fields is J gene, D gene, clone size, V gene, CDR3 protein, CDR3 DNA. D genes are given only for firm matches. Some rows have no size entry. The others give once, few or many, or a class for an expanded clone.

TRBJ1-2,TRBD1,many,TRBV20-1,CSAWDSQNYGYTF,TGCAGTGCGTGGGACAGCCAAAACTATGGCTACACCTTC
TRBJ1-2,-,many,TRBV20-1,CSARVQQGYGYTF,TGCAGTGCTAGAGTACAACAGGGCTATGGCTACACCTTC
TRBJ2-7,-,many,TRBV12-3/TRBV12-4,CASSSGRLGNEQYF,TGTGCCAGCAGTTCGGGTCGCCTGGGGAACGAGCAGTACTTC
TRBJ2-3,TRBD2,many,TRBV20-1,CSAKLAGGGHTDTQYF,TGCAGTGCTAAACTAGCGGGGGGGGGGCACACAGATACGCAGTATTTT
TRBJ2-1,-,many,TRBV20-1,CSARRADEQFF,TGCAGTGCTAGGAGGGCGGATGAGCAGTTCTTC
TRBJ2-2,TRBD2,many,TRBV6-1,CASRWGLAGGTGELFF,TGTGCCAGCCGATGGGGACTAGCGGGGGGCACCGGGGAGCTGTTTTTT
TRBJ1-1,-,many,TRBV5-1,CASSTGQPRNTEAFF,TGCGCCAGCAGCACCGGACAGCCAAGGAACACTGAAGCTTTCTTT
TRBJ2-7,-,many,TRBV20-1,CSARKGVDYEQYF,TGCAGTGCTAGAAAGGGGGTTGACTACGAGCAGTACTTC
TRBJ1-2,TRBD1,many,TRBV20-1,CSASRQGVTYGYTF,TGCAGTGCTTCGAGACAGGGTGTGACCTATGGCTACACCTTC
TRBJ2-7,-,many,TRBV3-1,CASSQGSRRASYEQYF,TGTGCCAGCAGCCAAGGTAGTCGAAGGGCGTCCTACGAGCAGTACTTC
TRBJ2-1,TRBD2,many,TRBV6-4,CASSDSRLLAGGYNEQFF,TGTGCCAGCAGTGACTCGAGACTCCTAGCGGGGGGGTACAATGAGCAGTTCTTC
TRBJ2-2,-,many,TRBV5-1,CASSGTNTGELFF,TGCGCCAGCAGCGGAACTAACACCGGGGAGCTGTTTTTT
TRBJ2-3,TRBD1,many,TRBV24-1,CATSDSGQGHTQYF,TGTGCCACCAGTGATTCCGGACAGGGCCATACGCAGTATTTT
TRBJ1-2,TRBD1,many,TRBV29-1,CSVEDRADYGYTF,TGCAGCGTTGAGGACAGGGCTGATTATGGCTACACCTTC
TRBJ2-6,-,many,TRBV7-9,CASSESAGANVLTF,TGTGCCAGCAGCGAGAGTGCTGGGGCCAACGTCCTGACTTTC
TRBJ1-2,-,many,TRBV5-8,CASSLVAAPGSYGYTF,TGTGCCAGCAGCTTGGTGGCAGCTCCGGGGTCCTATGGCTACACCTTC
TRBJ2-2,-,many,TRBV20-1,CSARRRTGELFF,TGCAGTGCTCGTCGCCGCACCGGGGAGCTGTTTTTT
TRBJ1-2,-,many,TRBV4-1,CASSQGTAGNYGYTF,TGCGCCAGCAGCCAAGGGACAGCCGGCAACTATGGCTACACCTTC
TRBJ1-2,-,many,TRBV5-5,CASSNRRDNYGYTF,TGTGCCAGCAGCAACAGACGGGACAACTATGGCTACACCTTC
TRBJ2-1,-,many,TRBV12-3/TRBV12-4,CASSFLRGALPPFF,TGTGCCAGCAGTTTTTTGAGGGGGGCCCTGCCTCCGTTCTTC
TRBJ1-6,-,many,TRBV20-1,CSARDPSRGTGNNSPLHF,TGCAGTGCTAGAGATCCTTCCAGGGGCACGGGTAATAATTCACCCCTCCACTTT
TRBJ2-1,-,many,TRBV12-3/TRBV12-4,CASSVSFLSSYNEQFF,TGTGCCAGCAGTGTAAGTTTTCTAAGCTCCTACAATGAGCAGTTCTTC
TRBJ1-1,TRBD1,many,TRBV11-2,CASSFTGGYTEAFF,TGTGCCAGCAGCTTCACAGGGGGCTACACTGAAGCTTTCTTT
TRBJ2-1,TRBD2,many,TRBV6-1,CASSEVAGDYNEQFF,TGTGCCAGCAGTGAAGTAGCGGGGGATTACAATGAGCAGTTCTTC
TRBJ1-4,-,many,TRBV19,CASRPWTDEKLFF,TGTGCCAGTAGGCCGTGGACAGATGAAAAACTGTTTTTT
TRBJ1-1,-,many,TRBV29-1,CSVGTRGTNTEAFF,TGCAGCGTCGGGACCCGAGGTACTAACACTGAAGCTTTCTTT
TRBJ1-2,-,-,TRBV20-1,CSDRDRGGDGYTF,TGCAGTGATAGAGATCGTGGAGGTGATGGCTACACCTTC
TRBJ1-6,-,many,TRBV12-3/TRBV12-4,CASSLRGLLSPLHF,TGTGCCAGCAGTTTGCGGGGTTTGCTTTCACCCCTCCACTTT
TRBJ1-5,-,many,TRBV29-1,CSVVLRGGDQPQHF,TGCAGCGTTGTCCTTCGGGGGGGCGACCAGCCCCAGCATTTT
TRBJ1-2,TRBD1,many,TRBV7-9,CASTEDDRDYSGYTF,TGTGCCAGCACCGAAGATGACAGGGACTATAGTGGCTACACCTTC
TRBJ1-5,-,few,TRBV11-3,CASSRPHPQQAQHF,TGTGCCAGCAGCCGTCCCCATCCGCAGCAGGCCCAGCATTTT
TRBJ2-7,-,many,TRBV13,CASSKDSYEQYF,TGTGCCAGCAGCAAGGACAGCTACGAGCAGTACTTC
TRBJ1-4,TRBD1,-,TRBV7-2,CASLADREGEKLFF,TGTGCCAGCTTAGCGGACAGGGAGGGGGAAAAACTGTTTTTT
TRBJ2-7,-,many,TRBV5-1,CASSTGTGEQYF,TGCGCCAGCAGCACCGGGACGGGCGAGCAGTACTTC
TRBJ2-3,TRBD2,many,TRBV20-1,CSANPILRGEDTQYF,TGCAGTGCAAACCCTATTCTGCGGGGGGAAGATACGCAGTATTTT
TRBJ1-5,-,many,TRBV5-6,CASSLVGVGQPQHF,TGTGCCAGCAGCTTGGTGGGGGTTGGGCAGCCCCAGCATTTT
TRBJ1-2,-,many,TRBV6-1,CASSEQGYGYTF,TGTGCCAGCAGTGAACAGGGCTATGGCTACACCTTC
TRBJ2-7,-,once,TRBV29-1,CSAIGGYEQYF,TGCAGCGCGATAGGAGGCTACGAGCAGTACTTC